This TCR beta chain was found in a study of T cell repertoires in cytomegalovirus infection. V was pared by 6 bases and J by 2 bases, with 0 bases of the junction left unmatched. The CDR3 has 13 residues. The germline V gene has CDR1 SGHVS and CDR2 FQNEAQ. Using its own MiXCR run on the reads, TCRdb lists one record per CDR3 protein. This repertoire shows under 850,000 distinct CDR3 sequences, 35% found once; its top ten account for 2.8%. This chain connects TRBV7-8 to TRBJ2-1; the match to TRBD2 covers 8 bases. Sequencing used PBMCs. The TCR sequence derives from a human donor in good health (CMV status not recorded). Some clones in this sample may be carry-over from other donors' samples. Here the CDR3 reads CASRAGAYNEQFF. Here the CDR3 DNA reads TGTGCCAGCAGAGCGGGAGCCTACAATGAGCAGTTCTTC.